The present entry profiles one T cell receptor (beta chain) with its context. Its cognate antigen is unknown. Full-length variable regions came from constant-region reverse primers plus semi-nested Nested Universal Primer A PCR. TCRdb recomputed calls from the 5' RACE reads with MiXCR, one row per CDR3 protein. In the table there are 35,000 to 55,000 distinct CDR3 sequences, 22% of which are singletons. The study, taken as a whole, reports: In terms of TCR gene usage, tumor memory CD4+ T cells clustered together with blood and lymph node memory CD4+ cells, as well as with lymph node naive CD4+ cells. Greatest tumor Treg TCR overlap was with tumor naive CD4+ cells.

Tregs were sorted as CD4+CD25+CD127-/low cells. Sequenced material: Tregs sorted from a lymph node. The receptor was isolated from a female donor with breast cancer.

This CDR3 is CAWNTFSGNTIYF. The DNA for the CDR3 is TGTGCCTGGAACACCTTCTCTGGAAACACCATATATTTT. This chain links TRBV30 with TRBJ1-3; D not certain. Trimming took 4 bases from V and 0 from J, leaving 7 bases between them. Germline CDR1 and CDR2: GTSNPN and SVGIG (reference sequence). The CDR3 loop spans 13 amino acids.